This T cell receptor (beta chain) was identified during a study of post-analysis software for immune sequencing data (dated by TCRdb to 2014 to 2015). Study-wide context: Relapsing-remitting, secondary progressive and progressive-relapsing multiple sclerosis were recorded as disease courses, and subtype annotation was lacking for some patients. The multiple sclerosis patient repertoires were compared with 11 previously published healthy control repertoires from donors aged about 6 to 25 years. A subset of samples was prepared in parallel using single-end sample barcoding, then pooled and co-amplified after Illumina adapter ligation.

Overall study outcomes, separate from this receptor: The multiple sclerosis patient group was slightly younger than the control group. Direct clustering with F measure revealed strong co-clustering of samples prepared in the same batch, which led to a batch-effect correction. Patients showed significantly higher frequencies than controls for about 5 TRBV segments, among them TRBV5-6, TRBV5-1 and TRBV20-1. Significantly lower normalized Chao1 diversity was found in multiple sclerosis patients than in controls, suggesting substantial peripheral T-cell clonal expansion.

To note about this clonotype: Its antigen specificity is not known. Base quality data are lacking; no much larger clone is found one base away.

The library was produced with PCR. Sequenced using an Illumina HiSeq 2500. Unique molecular identifiers were incorporated into TCR beta cDNA libraries to reduce PCR and sequencing biases. Per 1 to 10 million input T cells, some 500,000 cDNA molecules were obtained, such that each molecule approximated one T cell. The same protocol used for the earlier healthy control dataset was applied to prepare and sequence the patient libraries. Within a given batch, samples were prepared together, multiplexed and sequenced on the same HiSeq lane. The paper's data handling went like this. MIGEC handled the raw barcoded reads, throwing out single-read molecular identifier groups before consensus assembly and CDR3 extraction. VDJtools was used for post-analysis of the clonotype tables, and diversity was normalized by down-sampling every dataset to the size of the smallest sample. In repertoire overlap clustering, CDR3 amino acid sequences, but not nucleotide sequences, were matched to correct batch-related cross-sample contamination. TCRdb reprocessed the public reads (quality trimming at Q25 with fastp, clone calling with MiXCR) and kept in-frame beta chains. Rows with a matching CDR3 protein are joined into one entry that keeps the most common DNA and genes. TCRdb's processing, not the authors', yielded these V and J calls. Present in this sample are hundreds of thousands of distinct CDR3 sequences, 39% of which were seen just once. About 7.6% of the sample goes to the ten largest clones.

V drops 0 bases and J drops 4 bases, leaving 15 bases in between. CDR1 is given as ENHRY and CDR2 as SYGVKD, both from the germline V gene. CDR3 length: 16 amino acids, cysteine to phenylalanine. Only the CDR3 part of the read is kept: 48 bases, read in frame from the first base. To demonstrate the VDJtools post-analysis software, the study profiled TCR beta repertoires from the peripheral blood of about 13 young patients with multiple sclerosis. The multiple sclerosis patients were children and adolescents ranging in age from roughly 6 to 16 years. The receptor was isolated from a girl aged 2 to 10 with multiple sclerosis. Sequences were obtained from blood. The chain is made from TRBV10-3 and TRBJ1-2; the D gene is perhaps TRBD1, on 5 matching bases. In nucleotides, the sequence is TGTGCCATCAGTGAGTCGGAGGGGCGCTGGAGCTATGGCTACACCTTC. This yields the protein CAISESEGRWSYGYTF.